What follows are 10 T cell receptor beta chains derived from one specimen sequenced in a study of blood T cell repertoires in COVID-19. TCRdb keeps only in-frame clones here, not all; method: immunoSEQ multiplex PCR. Here the sample spans about 480,000 clones, approximately 87% being singletons. Specimen: PBMCs or T cells enriched from blood (not recorded which). All receptors come from a woman aged 40 to 55 who had recovered from COVID-19.

The chain couples TRBV19 to TRBJ2-1; 7 bases line up with TRBD2. The V and J ends lost 4 bases and 5 bases, in that order; junction bases with no gene match: 5. There are 14 residues in the CDR3. In germline, CDR1 is LNHDA, CDR2 SQIVND (reference sequence). This CDR3 reads CASSTGLVDNEQFF. The CDR3 DNA reads TGTGCCAGTAGTACAGGACTAGTAGACAATGAGCAGTTCTTC.

This chain joins TRBV12-3 or TRBV12-4 and TRBJ1-2, with TRBD1 as a possible D gene (5 bases). This CDR3 contains 13 residues. V dropped 1 base and J dropped 8 bases, with 11 bases sitting between them. CDR3 nucleotides: TGTGCCAGCAGTTTAGAAGGGACTTGGGGCTACACCTTC. Translation gives CASSLEGTWGYTF.

This chain joins TRBV4-3 and TRBJ2-7; TRBD1 matches at 7 bases. The germline CDR1 and CDR2 sequences are LGHNA and YSLEER. V lost 1 base to trimming and J lost 0 bases; unmatched junction nucleotides: 3. CDR3 length: 15 residues. For the CDR3, the DNA is TGCGCCAGCAGCCAAGCGACAGGGCCCTCCTACGAGCAGTACTTC. This codes for CASSQATGPSYEQYF.

The chain joins TRBV6-4 to TRBJ2-2; D is possibly TRBD2 (6 bases). The CDR3 spans 16 residues. V dropped 3 bases and J dropped 0 bases, with 11 bases sitting between them. Germline CDR1 MRHNA, CDR2 SNTAGT. The CDR3 region has the DNA TGTGCCAGCAGTGAGATCGGGAGAACGAACACCGGGGAGCTGTTTTTT. Translating it yields CASSEIGRTNTGELFF.

This chain connects TRBV7-8 to TRBJ1-6, with 9 bases lining up with TRBD1. V lost 2 bases to trimming and J lost 10 bases; unmatched junction nucleotides: 9. The germline CDR1 and CDR2 sequences are SGHVS and FQNEAQ. The CDR3 totals 16 residues. Here the CDR3 DNA reads TGTGCCAGCAGCTTACCTGGACAGGGGTTAAGATCACCCCTCCACTTT. Amino acids: CASSLPGQGLRSPLHF.

V gene TRBV3-1 (or the pseudogene TRBV3-2) combines with J gene TRBJ2-1; D remains ambiguous. The CDR3 totals 13 residues. Per germline, CDR1 LGHDT and CDR2 YNNKEL (reference sequence). V was trimmed by 1 base and J by 9 bases, leaving 10 bases between them. CDR3 nucleotide sequence: TGTGCCAGCAGCCAAGGTCAAAGGAGTGAGCAGTTCTTC. Translation gives CASSQGQRSEQFF.

The chain has TRBV11-3 and TRBJ2-1; unclear D gene. The length of the CDR3 is 15 residues. Germline CDR1 is SGHNT and CDR2 is YENEEA. V gave up 5 bases and J gave up 0 bases, with 11 bases separating them. In DNA, the CDR3 is TGTGCCAGCAGCCTCCCGGGTAGCTCCTACAATGAGCAGTTCTTC. Translation: CASSLPGSSYNEQFF.

The rearrangement uses TRBV11-2 and TRBJ1-6; D call uncertain. V lost 5 bases to trimming and J lost 8 bases, with 16 bases between them. The CDR3 totals 15 residues. Germline V gene sequence: CDR1 SGHAT, CDR2 FQNNGV. CDR3 nucleotide sequence: TGTGCCAGCAGCACCATAGTTTCGGGTTATTCACCCCTCCACTTT. Amino acid sequence: CASSTIVSGYSPLHF.

CDR3 in DNA: TGTGCCAGCAGCTTAGGCTTGAGCGGGACCTACGAGCAGTACTTC. It is translated as CASSLGLSGTYEQYF. J is TRBJ2-7 and V is TRBV7-2; 7 bases agree with TRBD2. The trim removed 1 base at V and 2 bases at J, leaving 5 bases unmatched. The CDR3 length is 15 residues. Per germline, CDR1 SGHTA and CDR2 FQGNSA. Together with reference TRBV7-2 and TRBJ2-7, the CDR3 gives the full variable domain: GAGVSQSPSNKVTEKGKDVELRCDPISGHTALYWYRQSLGQGLEFLIYFQGNSAPDKSGLPSDRFSAERTGGSVSTLTIQRTQQEDSAVYLCASSLGLSGTYEQYFGPGTRLTVT.

The CDR3 sequence: CASTLGQYNEQFF. The CDR3 region has the DNA TGTGCCAGCACCCTGGGACAGTACAATGAGCAGTTCTTC. The chain joins TRBV5-4 to TRBJ2-1; 7 nucleotides line up with TRBD1. The CDR3 runs to 13 residues. V lost 6 bases, J lost 4 bases, and 4 bases stayed unmatched. Germline V lookup: CDR1 SGHNT, CDR2 YYREEE (reference sequence).